What follows is one T cell receptor beta chain and its context. The CDR3 is 15 amino acids. Germline CDR1 SGHRS, CDR2 YFSETQ. The germline V and J ends were trimmed by 2 bases and 1 base, with 13 bases remaining between them. Repertoires were generated with immunoSEQ multiplex PCR, while TCRdb's copy carries only in-frame clones and drops some. The sample lists about 61,000 clones; roughly 86% were seen once. The data derive from a study of OX40 agonist ivuxolimab in advanced cancers. Study-wide background: Patients assigned to dose escalation were diagnosed with hepatocellular carcinoma, melanoma, renal cell or head and neck cancer.

Sample: CD4+ or CD8+ T cells sorted from blood, taken in a trial of the OX40 agonist ivuxolimab. The rearrangement joins TRBV5-1 to TRBJ2-7, with D tentatively TRBD1 (6 bases). This receptor was obtained from an adult with an advanced solid tumor such as melanoma, head and neck, liver or kidney cancer. The CDR3 protein is CASSLDRHFSYEQYF. The CDR3 nucleotides are TGCGCCAGCAGCTTAGACAGGCATTTTTCCTACGAGCAGTACTTC. Based on the CDR3 plus reference TRBV5-1 and TRBJ2-7, the full variable domain is KAGVTQTPRYLIKTRGQQVTLSCSPISGHRSVSWYQQTPGQGLQFLFEYFSETQRNKGNFPGRFSGRQFSNSRSEMNVSTLELGDSALYLCASSLDRHFSYEQYFGPGTRLTVT.